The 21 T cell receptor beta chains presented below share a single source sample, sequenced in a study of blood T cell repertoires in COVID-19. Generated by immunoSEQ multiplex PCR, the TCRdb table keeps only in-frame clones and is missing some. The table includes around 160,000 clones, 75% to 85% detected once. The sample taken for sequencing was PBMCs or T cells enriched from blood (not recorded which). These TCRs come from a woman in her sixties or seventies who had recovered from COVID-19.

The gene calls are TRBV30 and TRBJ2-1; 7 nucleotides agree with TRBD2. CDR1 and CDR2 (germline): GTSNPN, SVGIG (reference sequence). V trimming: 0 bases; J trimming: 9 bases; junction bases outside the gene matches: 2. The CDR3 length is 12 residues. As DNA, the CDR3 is TGTGCCTGGAGTGTCGGGGGGTTTGAGCAGTTCTTC. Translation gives CAWSVGGFEQFF.

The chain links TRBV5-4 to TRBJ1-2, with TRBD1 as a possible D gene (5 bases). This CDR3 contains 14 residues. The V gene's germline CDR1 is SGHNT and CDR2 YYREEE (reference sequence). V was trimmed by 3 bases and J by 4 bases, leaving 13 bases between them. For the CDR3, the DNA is TGTGCCAGCAGCTCGGACACTGGAACCTATGGCTACACCTTC. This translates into CASSSDTGTYGYTF.

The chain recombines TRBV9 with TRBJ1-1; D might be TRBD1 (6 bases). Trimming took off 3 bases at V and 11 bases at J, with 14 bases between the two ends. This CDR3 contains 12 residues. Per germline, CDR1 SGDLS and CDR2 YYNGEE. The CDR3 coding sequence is TGTGCCAGCAGCGGATTCAGGGGCGGGGCTTTCTTT. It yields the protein CASSGFRGGAFF.

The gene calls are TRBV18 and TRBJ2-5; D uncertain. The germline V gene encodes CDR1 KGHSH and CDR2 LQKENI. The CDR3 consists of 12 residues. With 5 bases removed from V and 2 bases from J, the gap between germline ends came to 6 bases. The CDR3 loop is CASSFQQETQYF. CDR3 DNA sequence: TGTGCCAGCTCATTCCAACAAGAGACCCAGTACTTC.

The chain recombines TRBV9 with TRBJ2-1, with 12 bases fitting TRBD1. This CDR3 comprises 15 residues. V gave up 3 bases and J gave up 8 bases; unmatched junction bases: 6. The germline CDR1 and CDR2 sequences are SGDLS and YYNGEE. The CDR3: CASSEGQGAGDEQFF. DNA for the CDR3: TGTGCCAGCAGCGAGGGACAGGGGGCTGGCGATGAGCAGTTCTTC.

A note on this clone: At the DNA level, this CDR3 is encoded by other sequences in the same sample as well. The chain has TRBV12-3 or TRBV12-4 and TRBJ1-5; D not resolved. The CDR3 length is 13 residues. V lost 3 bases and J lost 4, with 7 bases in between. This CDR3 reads CASSFRGNQPQHF. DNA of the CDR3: TGTGCCAGCAGTTTCCGAGGGAATCAGCCCCAGCATTTT.

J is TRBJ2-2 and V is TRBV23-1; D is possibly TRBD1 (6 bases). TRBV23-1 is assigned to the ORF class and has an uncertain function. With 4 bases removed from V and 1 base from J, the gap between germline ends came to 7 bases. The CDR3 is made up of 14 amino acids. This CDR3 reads CASSPGQNTGELFF. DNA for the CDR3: TGCGCCAGCAGTCCGGGACAGAACACCGGGGAGCTGTTTTTT.

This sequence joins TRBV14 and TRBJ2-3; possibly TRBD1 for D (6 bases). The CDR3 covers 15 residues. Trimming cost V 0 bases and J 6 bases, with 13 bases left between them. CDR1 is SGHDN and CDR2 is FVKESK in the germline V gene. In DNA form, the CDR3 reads TGTGCCAGCAGCCAAGAACTGGGGGCGAGGGATACGCAGTATTTT. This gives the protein CASSQELGARDTQYF.

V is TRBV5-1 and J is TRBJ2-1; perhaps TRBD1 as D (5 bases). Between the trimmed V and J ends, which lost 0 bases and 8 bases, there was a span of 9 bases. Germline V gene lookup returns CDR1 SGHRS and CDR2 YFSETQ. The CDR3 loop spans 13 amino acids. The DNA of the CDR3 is TGCGCCAGCAGCTTGGACCCCAGGGATGAGCAGTTCTTC. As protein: CASSLDPRDEQFF. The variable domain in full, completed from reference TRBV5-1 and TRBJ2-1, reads KAGVTQTPRYLIKTRGQQVTLSCSPISGHRSVSWYQQTPGQGLQFLFEYFSETQRNKGNFPGRFSGRQFSNSRSEMNVSTLELGDSALYLCASSLDPRDEQFFGPGTRLTVL.

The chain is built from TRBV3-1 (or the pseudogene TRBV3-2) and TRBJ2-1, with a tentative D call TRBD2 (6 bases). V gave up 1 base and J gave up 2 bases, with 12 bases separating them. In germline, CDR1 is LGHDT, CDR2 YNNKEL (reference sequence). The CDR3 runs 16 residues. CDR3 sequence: CASSQAGENAYNEQFF. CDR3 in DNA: TGTGCCAGCAGCCAAGCGGGGGAGAATGCCTACAATGAGCAGTTCTTC.

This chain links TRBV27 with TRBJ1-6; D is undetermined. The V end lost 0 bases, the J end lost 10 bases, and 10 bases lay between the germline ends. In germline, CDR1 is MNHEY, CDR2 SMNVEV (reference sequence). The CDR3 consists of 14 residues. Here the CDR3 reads CASSLSGRKSPLHF. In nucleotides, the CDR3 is TGTGCCAGCAGTTTATCAGGGAGGAAATCACCCCTCCACTTT.

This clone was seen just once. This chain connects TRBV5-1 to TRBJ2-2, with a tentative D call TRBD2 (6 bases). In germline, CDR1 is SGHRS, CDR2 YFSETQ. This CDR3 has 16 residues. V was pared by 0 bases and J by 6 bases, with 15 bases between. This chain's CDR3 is CASSLVGPGRPGELFF. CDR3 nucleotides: TGCGCCAGCAGCTTGGTGGGGCCAGGGAGGCCCGGGGAGCTGTTTTTT.

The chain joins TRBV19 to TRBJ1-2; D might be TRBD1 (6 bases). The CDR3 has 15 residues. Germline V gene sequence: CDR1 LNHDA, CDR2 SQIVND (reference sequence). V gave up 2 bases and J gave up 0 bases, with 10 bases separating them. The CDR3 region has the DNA TGTGCCAGTAGTATACTGGACAGACCTAACTATGGCTACACCTTC. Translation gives CASSILDRPNYGYTF.

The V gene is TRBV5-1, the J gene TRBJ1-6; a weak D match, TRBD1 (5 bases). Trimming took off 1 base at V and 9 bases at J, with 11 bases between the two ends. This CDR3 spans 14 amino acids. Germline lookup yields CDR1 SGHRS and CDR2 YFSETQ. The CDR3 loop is CASSLLGEASPLHF. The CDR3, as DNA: TGCGCCAGCAGCTTGTTAGGGGAGGCTTCACCCCTCCACTTT.

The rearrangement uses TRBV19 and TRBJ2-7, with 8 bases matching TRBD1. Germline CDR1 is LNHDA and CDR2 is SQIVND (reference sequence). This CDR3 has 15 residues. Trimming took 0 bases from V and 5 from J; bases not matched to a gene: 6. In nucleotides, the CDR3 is TGTGCCAGTAGTATAGATACAGGGGGGCCGGACGAGCAGTACTTC. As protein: CASSIDTGGPDEQYF.

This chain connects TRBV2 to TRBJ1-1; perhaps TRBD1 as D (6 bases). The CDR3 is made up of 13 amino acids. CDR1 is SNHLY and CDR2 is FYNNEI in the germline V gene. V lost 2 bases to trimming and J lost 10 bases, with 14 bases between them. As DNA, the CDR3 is TGTGCCAGCAGTGAATGGGGGGGCGGCGGAGCTTTCTTT. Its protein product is CASSEWGGGGAFF.

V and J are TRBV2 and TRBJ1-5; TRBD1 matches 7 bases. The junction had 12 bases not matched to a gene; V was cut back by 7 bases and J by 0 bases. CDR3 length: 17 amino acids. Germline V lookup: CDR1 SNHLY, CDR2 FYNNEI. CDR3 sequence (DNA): TGTGCCAGCACCCCCGGGACAGCCCTTTATAGCAATCAGCCCCAGCATTTT. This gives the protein CASTPGTALYSNQPQHF.

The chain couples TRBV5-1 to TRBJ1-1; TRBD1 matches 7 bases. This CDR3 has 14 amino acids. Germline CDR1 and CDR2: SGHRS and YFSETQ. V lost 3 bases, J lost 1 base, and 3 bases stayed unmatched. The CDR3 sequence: CASSSGQPNTEAFF. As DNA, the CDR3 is TGCGCCAGCAGCTCGGGACAGCCGAACACTGAAGCTTTCTTT.

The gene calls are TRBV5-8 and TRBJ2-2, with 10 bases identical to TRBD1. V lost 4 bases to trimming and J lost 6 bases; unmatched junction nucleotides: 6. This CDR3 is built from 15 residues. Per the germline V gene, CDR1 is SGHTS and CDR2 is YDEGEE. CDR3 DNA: TGTGCCAGCAGCCGCCGGGACAGGGGCCCCGGGGAGCTGTTTTTT. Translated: CASSRRDRGPGELFF.

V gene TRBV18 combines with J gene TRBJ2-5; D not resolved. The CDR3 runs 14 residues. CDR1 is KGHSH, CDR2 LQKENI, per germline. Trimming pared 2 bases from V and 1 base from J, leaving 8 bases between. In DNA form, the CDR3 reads TGTGCCAGCTCACCAATCGCCAGCCAAGAGACCCAGTACTTC. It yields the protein CASSPIASQETQYF.

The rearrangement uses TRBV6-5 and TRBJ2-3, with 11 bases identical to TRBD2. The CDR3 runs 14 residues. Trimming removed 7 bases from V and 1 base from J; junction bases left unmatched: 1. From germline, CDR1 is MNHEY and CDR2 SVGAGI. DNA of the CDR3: TGTGCCAGCATGACTAGCGGGGGCACAGATACGCAGTATTTT. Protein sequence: CASMTSGGTDTQYF.